What follows are 10 T cell receptor beta chains derived from one specimen sequenced in a study of CD4 and CD8 cells across lung adenocarcinoma regions. TCRdb analysed the PCR reads with MiXCR anew, one entry per CDR3 protein. This repertoire shows 10,000 to 15,000 distinct CDR3 sequences, approximately 50% found once; its top ten account for roughly 35%. The sequenced sample was CD8+ T cells from the margin of a lung tumor. These TCRs come from a female donor with lung adenocarcinoma. The CD4 and CD8 labels of this study may be unreliable.

The chain recombines TRBV6-1 with TRBJ1-2; D may be TRBD1 (6 bases). The CDR3 has 17 amino acids. The germline gives CDR1 MNHNS, CDR2 SASEGT. Trimming took 4 bases from V and 0 from J, leaving 18 bases between them. CDR3 sequence reads: CASSADRSERSNYGYTF. As DNA, the CDR3 is TGTGCCAGCAGTGCTGACAGGTCGGAAAGATCTAACTATGGCTACACCTTC.

The gene calls are TRBV6-1 and TRBJ1-2, with 9 bases identical to TRBD1. Germline CDR1 and CDR2: MNHNS and SASEGT. V was clipped by 5 bases and J by 1 base; unmatched bases: 5. The CDR3 runs 15 residues. The CDR3 loop reads CASSPGTGLNYGYTF. The CDR3 DNA is TGTGCCAGCAGTCCCGGGACAGGGCTTAACTATGGCTACACCTTC.

The chain is built from TRBV10-2 and TRBJ2-5, with 7 bases matching TRBD2. V was pared by 2 bases and J by 7 bases, with 10 bases of the junction left unmatched. Germline assignment: CDR1 WSHSY and CDR2 SAAADI. The CDR3 is 15 residues long. The CDR3 region is CASSEGLGPFGTQYF. CDR3 bases: TGCGCCAGCAGTGAGGGACTAGGGCCTTTCGGGACCCAGTACTTC.

This clonotype was recorded at least ten times. This chain links TRBV6-5 with TRBJ2-7; D is unclear. The germline gives CDR1 MNHEY, CDR2 SVGAGI. The CDR3 length is 13 residues. V dropped 6 bases and J dropped 1 base, with 10 bases sitting between them. The DNA of the CDR3 is TGTGCCAGCAGCCGAATCCCATCCTACGAGCAGTACTTC. Translated, it gives CASSRIPSYEQYF.

This clonotype has just a few counts. This chain uses TRBV6-1 with TRBJ2-1; D may be TRBD1 (6 bases). Trimming left V 4 bases short and J 10 bases short, with 23 bases between. Germline V gene lookup returns CDR1 MNHNS and CDR2 SASEGT. This CDR3 contains 16 residues. As DNA, the CDR3 is TGTGCCAGCAGTGGGGGTAGGGGGACCGGGTTGGGGGAGCAGTTCTTC. This codes for CASSGGRGTGLGEQFF.

The rearrangement joins TRBV6-4 to TRBJ2-4; 10 nucleotides align to TRBD1. V was pared by 7 bases and J by 13 bases, with 16 bases of the junction left unmatched. The CDR3 length is 15 residues. Germline CDR1 is MRHNA and CDR2 is SNTAGT. CDR3 residues: CASIARDRGLNTQYF. For the CDR3, the DNA is TGTGCCAGCATCGCCCGGGACAGGGGTTTAAACACCCAGTACTTC.

A word on this clonotype: The junction differs from germline at one of its ends, possibly a read error. The J gene is TRBJ2-5, the V gene TRBV6-1; possibly TRBD1 or TRBD2 for D (6 bases each). The CDR3 has 14 amino acids. Germline CDR1 reads MNHNS; CDR2 reads SASEGT. For the CDR3, the DNA is TGTGCCAGCAGGGGGGCCGGGGGCAAAGATATGCAGTATTTC. Encoded protein: CASRGAGGKDMQYF.

The chain employs TRBV6-1 and TRBJ2-5; D not resolved. Trimming shortened V by 5 bases and J by 5 bases, and 12 bases separated the two germline ends. CDR3 length: 13 amino acids. Germline CDR1 is MNHNS and CDR2 is SASEGT. Here the CDR3 DNA reads TGTGCCAGCAGTCGGTGGGTTTCGGAGACCCAGTACTTC. As protein: CASSRWVSETQYF.

This clonotype occurred a few times. The gene calls are TRBV4-2 and TRBJ2-1, with a weak D call TRBD2 (5 bases). V lost 0 bases, J lost 0 bases, and 6 bases lay in between. Germline CDR1 is LGHNA and CDR2 is YNFKEQ. There are 15 residues in the CDR3. The CDR3 region is CASSQEGSSYNEQFF. CDR3 coding DNA: TGTGCCAGCAGCCAAGAGGGGAGCTCCTACAATGAGCAGTTCTTC.

About this clonotype itself: One end of the junction fails to match germline, which may point to a read error. The chain recombines TRBV6-1 with TRBJ1-1; D not resolved. CDR1 and CDR2 from the germline V gene are MNHNS and SASEGT. This CDR3 spans 13 amino acids. The CDR3 coding sequence is TGTGCCAGCAGGCTCCGCATGAACACTGGATATTTCTTC. Its protein product is CASRLRMNTGYFF.